The 25 T cell receptor beta chains in this list originate from one sample, sequenced in a study of beta chain features in type 1 diabetes. Investigators reverse transcribed all isolated RNA, so they sequenced expressed TCRB transcripts. Sequenced by immunoSEQ multiplex PCR; TCRdb stores in-frame clones only, minus some. The data hold approximately 110,000 clones, with about 40% observed a single time. The sequencing input was stem cell memory CD4+ T cells from blood. All receptors derive from a woman between 18 and 29 years old in good health.

The CDR3 spells CAWSAGTERPQHF. DNA for the CDR3: TGTGCCTGGAGTGCCGGGACAGAGCGGCCCCAGCATTTT. The chain carries TRBV30 and TRBJ1-5, with 7 bases identical to TRBD1. This CDR3 has 13 residues. CDR1 is GTSNPN and CDR2 is SVGIG in the germline V gene (reference sequence). The J segment lost 9 bases and the V segment lost 1 base, leaving 6 bases of the junction unmatched.

The chain is built from TRBV7-9 and TRBJ2-3; 10 bases align to TRBD1. Germline assignment: CDR1 SEHNR and CDR2 FQNEAQ (reference sequence). With V trimmed by 4 bases and J by 2 bases, 9 bases remained unmatched. This CDR3 has 17 residues. The CDR3 sequence: CASSSGQGDYNTDTQYF. The DNA of the CDR3 is TGTGCCAGCAGCTCTGGACAGGGGGACTATAACACAGATACGCAGTATTTT.

The chain recombines TRBV6-5 with TRBJ1-1; 9 bases are shared with TRBD1. The CDR3 covers 16 residues. Trimming at V came to 4 bases and at J to 0 bases, leaving 6 bases not matched to a gene. The germline CDR1 and CDR2 sequences are MNHEY and SVGAGI. CDR3 nucleotides: TGTGCCAGCAGTTGGGACAGGGACACTATGAACACTGAAGCTTTCTTT. This translates into CASSWDRDTMNTEAFF.

This clone came up a few times. The V and J genes are TRBV2 and TRBJ1-1; unclear D gene. The CDR3 contains 12 residues. The V end lost 10 bases, the J end lost 0 bases, and 9 bases lay between the germline ends. From germline, CDR1 is SNHLY and CDR2 FYNNEI. DNA of the CDR3: TGTGCCACGGGATACATGAACACTGAAGCTTTCTTT. Translation gives CATGYMNTEAFF.

The chain has TRBV6-1 and TRBJ2-3, with D perhaps TRBD1 (6 bases). V was clipped by 1 base and J by 10 bases, with 15 bases between them. This CDR3 contains 14 residues. Germline-derived CDR1 and CDR2 are MNHNS and SASEGT. The CDR3 DNA reads TGTGCCAGCAGTGAAGGAGAGTCCCGGACAGCGCAGTATTTT. This encodes CASSEGESRTAQYF.

The V gene is TRBV18, the J gene TRBJ2-1, with 10 bases lining up with TRBD2. Germline loops: CDR1 KGHSH, CDR2 LQKENI. This CDR3 region has 16 residues. J was trimmed by 6 bases and V by 0 bases; bases with no gene match: 5. The CDR3 is CASSPPSLAGANEQFF. The CDR3 DNA follows: TGTGCCAGCTCACCACCGAGTCTAGCGGGAGCCAATGAGCAGTTCTTC.

The V call is TRBV5-4, the J call TRBJ1-1, with D unclear. The V gene's germline CDR1 is SGHNT and CDR2 YYREEE (reference sequence). Trimming stripped 4 bases from V and 6 bases from J, with 10 bases between. The CDR3 spans 12 residues. The CDR3 DNA reads as TGTGCCAGCAGCGTCCCCTATTCTGAAGCTTTCTTT. Amino acids: CASSVPYSEAFF.

This clone was observed a handful of times. This sequence joins TRBV7-2 and TRBJ1-2; maybe TRBD1 (6 bases). Trimming removed 4 bases from V and 8 bases from J, with 20 bases in between. This CDR3 is 15 amino acids long. Germline V gene lookup returns CDR1 SGHTA and CDR2 FQGNSA. This CDR3 reads CASSSKDRPKEGYTF. In DNA form, the CDR3 reads TGTGCCAGCAGCTCGAAAGACAGGCCAAAGGAGGGCTACACCTTC.

V gene TRBV6-4 combines with J gene TRBJ1-1; TRBD1 matches 11 bases. The CDR3 has 15 amino acids. CDR1 and CDR2 from the germline V gene are MRHNA and SNTAGT. Unmatched junction bases numbered 5, after V lost 2 bases and J lost 6 bases. The CDR3 DNA reads TGTGCCAGCAGTGACGGGACAGGGGGGAGGGCTGAAGCTTTCTTT. Its protein product is CASSDGTGGRAEAFF.

The chain couples TRBV5-1 to TRBJ2-7; D is unclear. V was pared by 2 bases and J by 1 base, with 7 bases between. Per germline, CDR1 SGHRS and CDR2 YFSETQ. CDR3 length: 13 amino acids. CDR3 in amino acids: CASSLHASYEQYF. Written as DNA, the CDR3 is TGCGCCAGCAGCTTACACGCTTCCTACGAGCAGTACTTC.

The chain has TRBV2 and TRBJ1-5; 10 bases match TRBD1. The junction had 10 bases not matched to a gene; V was cut back by 5 bases and J by 6 bases. Looked up from germline, CDR1 is SNHLY and CDR2 is FYNNEI. This CDR3 has 16 amino acids. The DNA for the CDR3 is TGTGCCAGCAGTTTCGACAGGGGGCGGTTTAGTCAGCCCCAGCATTTT. Its translation: CASSFDRGRFSQPQHF.

The chain recombines TRBV19 with TRBJ1-1; the D gene is possibly TRBD1 (6 bases). The CDR3 length is 15 residues. V was shortened by 6 bases and J by 0 bases, with 14 bases between the two germline ends. Germline CDR1 and CDR2: LNHDA and SQIVND (reference sequence). CDR3 nucleotide sequence: TGTGCCAGTAGGGCTGGACAGCTCATGAACACTGAAGCTTTCTTT. This translates into CASRAGQLMNTEAFF. Full variable domain (outside the CDR3, taken from reference TRBV19 and TRBJ1-1): DGGITQSPKYLFRKEGQNVTLSCEQNLNHDAMYWYRQDPGQGLRLIYYSQIVNDFQKGDIAEGYSVSREKKESFPLTVTSAQKNPTAFYLCASRAGQLMNTEAFFGQGTRLTVV.

This clone was observed a handful of times. V is TRBV30 and J is TRBJ2-7; weak D call: TRBD2 (5 bases). The germline V and J ends were trimmed by 0 bases and 7 bases, with 7 bases remaining between them. The CDR3 is 11 amino acids. In germline, CDR1 is GTSNPN, CDR2 SVGIG (reference sequence). CDR3: CAWSVSGEQYF. The CDR3 region has the DNA TGTGCCTGGAGTGTAAGCGGTGAGCAGTACTTC. The full variable domain, rest sourced from reference TRBV30 and TRBJ2-7, is SQTIHQWPATLVQPVGSPLSLECTVEGTSNPNLYWYRQAAGRGLQLLFYSVGIGQISSEVPQNLSASRPQDRQFILSSKKLLLSDSGFYLCAWSVSGEQYFGPGTRLTVT.

As DNA, the CDR3 is TGCAGCGTGGGGACAACTAACTATGGCTACACCTTC. The encoded protein is CSVGTTNYGYTF. The chain carries TRBV29-1 and TRBJ1-2; a weak D match, TRBD1 (6 bases). The V end was cut by 6 bases, the J end by 0 bases, with 8 bases between. This CDR3 has 12 residues. CDR1 is SQVTM, CDR2 ANQGSEA, per germline.

This chain links TRBV28 with TRBJ1-2, with D perhaps TRBD1 (5 bases). Germline-derived CDR1 and CDR2 are MDHEN and SYDVKM. The CDR3 is made up of 14 amino acids. The germline V and J ends were trimmed by 6 bases and 7 bases, with 18 bases remaining between them. The DNA for the CDR3 is TGTGCCAGCAGCCCTACAGGAGCCCACCTTGGCTACACCTTC. Amino acids: CASSPTGAHLGYTF.

This sequence joins TRBV11-3 and TRBJ2-1; tentative D call: TRBD2 (6 bases). The CDR3 has 13 residues. Germline V gene sequence: CDR1 SGHNT, CDR2 YENEEA. V lost 1 base to trimming and J lost 6 bases, with 7 bases between them. In DNA form, the CDR3 reads TGTGCCAGCAGCTTAGGGAGGGCCAATGAGCAGTTCTTC. Amino acid sequence: CASSLGRANEQFF.

The chain combines TRBV30 with TRBJ2-1; 9 positions agree with TRBD2. This CDR3 is built from 15 residues. Germline V gene sequence: CDR1 GTSNPN, CDR2 SVGIG (reference sequence). Losses at the gene ends were 4 bases for V and 8 bases for J; bases not matched to a gene: 12. CDR3 amino acids: CAWTSSGTPPHEQFF. The CDR3 bases are TGTGCCTGGACCTCTAGCGGGACTCCCCCCCATGAGCAGTTCTTC. The complete variable domain, with remaining parts taken from reference TRBV30 and TRBJ2-1, reads SQTIHQWPATLVQPVGSPLSLECTVEGTSNPNLYWYRQAAGRGLQLLFYSVGIGQISSEVPQNLSASRPQDRQFILSSKKLLLSDSGFYLCAWTSSGTPPHEQFFGPGTRLTVL.

Only a few counts were recorded for this clone. This sequence joins TRBV28 and TRBJ2-1; D possibly corresponds to TRBD2 (5 bases). The CDR3 runs 17 residues. V was cut by 5 bases and J by 10 bases, with 27 bases left in between. Germline lookup yields CDR1 MDHEN and CDR2 SYDVKM. CDR3 bases: TGTGCCAGCAGTCCCCCTTTGGGGAGCTCCCCTCTACAGGAGCAGTTCTTC. Translating it yields CASSPPLGSSPLQEQFF.

The genes are TRBV5-8 and TRBJ2-7, with D perhaps TRBD1 (5 bases). V was trimmed by 4 bases and J by 2 bases, leaving 19 bases between them. The CDR3 sequence is 16 residues long. Germline V CDR1 and CDR2: SGHTS, YDEGEE. CDR3 sequence (DNA): TGTGCCAGCAGCCCCCTGCTCTATAGGGGCCCCTACGAGCAGTACTTC. Translation: CASSPLLYRGPYEQYF. Full variable domain (rest looked up from reference TRBV5-8 and TRBJ2-7): EAGVTQSPTHLIKTRGQQATLRCSPISGHTSVYWYQQALGLGLQFLLWYDEGEERNRGNFPPRFSGRQFPNYSSELNVNALELEDSALYLCASSPLLYRGPYEQYFGPGTRLTVT.

The chain uses TRBV30 and TRBJ1-1; D possibly corresponds to TRBD1 (6 bases). From germline, CDR1 is GTSNPN and CDR2 SVGIG (reference sequence). V was shortened by 0 bases and J by 2 bases, with 13 bases between the two germline ends. The length of the CDR3 is 15 residues. Here the CDR3 DNA reads TGTGCCTGGAGTGTACCCTCCAGGGGTAACACTGAAGCTTTCTTT. Translating gives CAWSVPSRGNTEAFF. Full variable domain (missing parts from reference TRBV30 and TRBJ1-1): SQTIHQWPATLVQPVGSPLSLECTVEGTSNPNLYWYRQAAGRGLQLLFYSVGIGQISSEVPQNLSASRPQDRQFILSSKKLLLSDSGFYLCAWSVPSRGNTEAFFGQGTRLTVV.

This clone appeared a few times. The chain has TRBV30 and TRBJ2-5, with 8 bases aligning to TRBD2. J was trimmed by 4 bases and V by 5 bases; bases with no gene match: 6. This CDR3 has 13 residues. Germline V gene sequence: CDR1 GTSNPN, CDR2 SVGIG (reference sequence). The CDR3, as DNA: TGTGCCTGGGATAGCGGGACAACAGAGACCCAGTACTTC. Translated, it gives CAWDSGTTETQYF.

This clone was detected a few times. J is TRBJ2-5 and V is TRBV10-3; 9 nucleotides align to TRBD2. The CDR3 sequence is 14 residues long. Germline CDR1 reads ENHRY; CDR2 reads SYGVKD. The junction had 6 bases not matched to a gene; V was cut back by 10 bases and J by 0 bases. CDR3 region: CASGTSWYQETQYF. CDR3 nucleotides: TGTGCCAGCGGGACTAGCTGGTACCAAGAGACCCAGTACTTC.

The chain joins TRBV5-4 to TRBJ1-4; the D gene is possibly TRBD1 (5 bases). Germline lookup yields CDR1 SGHNT and CDR2 YYREEE (reference sequence). The CDR3 contains 16 residues. Trimming pared 4 bases from V and 5 bases from J, leaving 18 bases between. The CDR3 bases are TGTGCCAGCAGCCTTACGGCGGGACGGGGCAATGAAAAACTGTTTTTT. It translates to CASSLTAGRGNEKLFF.

V is TRBV6-5 and J is TRBJ1-1; D perhaps matches TRBD1 (5 bases). The CDR3 has 13 amino acids. Trimming took 3 bases from V and 7 from J, leaving 12 bases between them. Germline CDR1 reads MNHEY; CDR2 reads SVGAGI. CDR3 sequence reads: CASSYRQGLEAFF. CDR3 bases: TGTGCCAGCAGTTATAGGCAGGGACTTGAAGCTTTCTTT.

This clone was found a few times. J is TRBJ1-5 and V is TRBV6-5; D is uncertain. Trimming stripped 0 bases from V and 0 bases from J, with 6 bases between. The length of the CDR3 is 15 residues. CDR1 and CDR2 (germline): MNHEY, SVGAGI. As DNA, the CDR3 is TGTGCCAGCAGTTACTCCTGGAGTAGCAATCAGCCCCAGCATTTT. It specifies CASSYSWSSNQPQHF.